This TCR beta chain was recovered during a study of cytomegalovirus exposure and HLA in healthy donors. Study summary: For the approximately 410 genotyped donors, approximately 82% fell within the Caucasian-associated ancestry cluster. Study observations and caveats: It was reported in a later analysis that an Asian-associated ancestry cluster showed fewer N-insertions than the approximately 670-donor mean. The likely origin of a cluster of highly shared sequence variants was a sequencing artifact.

Researchers ran the PCR with 60 Vbeta and 13 Jbeta primers. Using immunoSEQ multiplex PCR, the repertoire was profiled, and TCRdb retains in-frame clones only, with some absent. The data contain about 110,000 clones, roughly four fifths of them singletons. The CDR3 is 15 residues long. The germline CDR1 and CDR2 sequences are SGHNT and YYREEE (reference sequence). J was trimmed by 3 bases and V by 4 bases; bases with no gene match: 9. For this clone: Antigen unknown.

This sequence was found in a woman aged 25 to 39 in good health and CMV-seronegative. This rearrangement joins TRBV5-4 to TRBJ1-1; TRBD1 matches at 7 bases. The sequenced sample consisted of PBMCs. Here the CDR3 reads CASSPRQGTDTEAFF. The CDR3 region has the DNA TGTGCCAGCAGCCCCCGACAGGGAACGGACACTGAAGCTTTCTTT.